These T cell receptor beta chains were read from a single sample in a study of Tregs in tolerant kidney transplant recipients. The repertoire was sequenced with immunoSEQ multiplex PCR; TCRdb's copy has only in-frame clones and lacks some. The table records 90,000 to 150,000 clones, 92% of them present only once. Sequencing was done on a sample of CD4+ T cells from blood. These receptors were taken from a human donor in good health. Each CDR3 is given with its conserved first and last residue. The order of the fields is clone size, V gene, D gene, J gene, CDR3 DNA, CDR3 protein. A D gene is named only where the DNA matches it firmly. Expanded clones get a size class; other rows say once, few or many, or leave the size out.

clone size: NA; V gene: TRBV6-7; D gene: NA; J gene: TRBJ2-1; CDR3 DNA: TGTGCCAGCAGCACTTATCCGGGACCCCGCTCCTACAATGAGCAGTTCTTC; CDR3 protein: CASSTYPGPRSYNEQFF
clone size: NA; V gene: TRBV7-2; D gene: NA; J gene: TRBJ1-3; CDR3 DNA: TGTGCCAGCAGCACAAGGCGAGTCGGCCACACCATATATTTT; CDR3 protein: CASSTRRVGHTIYF
clone size: NA; V gene: TRBV9; D gene: TRBD1; J gene: TRBJ2-5; CDR3 DNA: TGTGCCAGCAGCACAGGGGTGGTAGAGACCCAGTACTTC; CDR3 protein: CASSTGVVETQYF
clone size: NA; V gene: TRBV7-8; D gene: TRBD2; J gene: TRBJ2-4; CDR3 DNA: TGTGCCAGCGCGGGAGGGGTAGCCAAAAACATTCAGTACTTC; CDR3 protein: CASAGGVAKNIQYF
clone size: NA; V gene: TRBV18; D gene: NA; J gene: TRBJ2-2; CDR3 DNA: TGTGCCAGCTCACCACGCAGGCAGGGACGAACCGGGGAGCTGTTTTTT; CDR3 protein: CASSPRRQGRTGELFF
clone size: NA; V gene: TRBV2; D gene: NA; J gene: TRBJ2-3; CDR3 DNA: TGTGCCAGCAAACGGGAGACCACAGATACGCAGTATTTT; CDR3 protein: CASKRETTDTQYF
clone size: NA; V gene: TRBV5-1; D gene: NA; J gene: TRBJ2-5; CDR3 DNA: TGCGCCAGCAGCGGTCAAGAGACCCAGTACTTC; CDR3 protein: CASSGQETQYF
clone size: NA; V gene: TRBV19; D gene: NA; J gene: TRBJ2-4; CDR3 DNA: TGTGCCAGTAGTCCCAGACAGAACTTAGTAGCCAAAAACATTCAGTACTTC; CDR3 protein: CASSPRQNLVAKNIQYF
clone size: NA; V gene: TRBV11-2; D gene: NA; J gene: TRBJ1-2; CDR3 DNA: TGTGCCAGCAGCTTAAGATTAGAGGGCTACACCTTC; CDR3 protein: CASSLRLEGYTF
clone size: NA; V gene: TRBV2; D gene: TRBD2; J gene: TRBJ2-3; CDR3 DNA: TGTGCCAGCAGTCCGCCTAGCGGGGGTGGTACGCAGTATTTT; CDR3 protein: CASSPPSGGGTQYF
clone size: NA; V gene: TRBV30; D gene: TRBD2; J gene: TRBJ2-1; CDR3 DNA: TGTGCCCTTCTAGCGGGAGGGTTCTCCCACAATGAGCAGTTCTTC; CDR3 protein: CALLAGGFSHNEQFF
clone size: few; V gene: TRBV4-1; D gene: NA; J gene: TRBJ1-1; CDR3 DNA: TGCGCCAGCAGCCGAGGACGGACGGGAAGGAACACTGAAGCTTTCTTT; CDR3 protein: CASSRGRTGRNTEAFF
clone size: NA; V gene: TRBV4-2; D gene: NA; J gene: TRBJ1-2; CDR3 DNA: TGTGCCAGCAGCCTAAGCGCGCCGGCGGACGGCTACACCTTC; CDR3 protein: CASSLSAPADGYTF
clone size: NA; V gene: TRBV29-1; D gene: TRBD1; J gene: TRBJ2-5; CDR3 DNA: TGCAGCGTTGAAGGAAGTCTGGCGGACAGGGCTGAAGAGACCCAGTACTTC; CDR3 protein: CSVEGSLADRAEETQYF
clone size: NA; V gene: TRBV27; D gene: NA; J gene: TRBJ1-6; CDR3 DNA: TGTGCCAGCAGTTTATCGATACGAAGGGAGGTTTCACCCCTCCACTTT; CDR3 protein: CASSLSIRREVSPLHF
clone size: NA; V gene: TRBV7-3; D gene: NA; J gene: TRBJ2-5; CDR3 DNA: TGTGCCAGCAGCCCCAGGGGGGGGGTTGGAGAGACCCAGTACTTC; CDR3 protein: CASSPRGGVGETQYF
clone size: many; V gene: TRBV6-5; D gene: NA; J gene: TRBJ1-5; CDR3 DNA: TGTGCCAGCAGATTGTATAGCAATCAGCCCCAGCATTTT; CDR3 protein: CASRLYSNQPQHF
clone size: NA; V gene: TRBV19; D gene: TRBD1; J gene: TRBJ2-5; CDR3 DNA: TGTGCCAGTAGTATGGACAGGGTCGAGACCCAGTACTTC; CDR3 protein: CASSMDRVETQYF
clone size: once; V gene: TRBV7-3; D gene: TRBD1; J gene: TRBJ1-1; CDR3 DNA: TGTGCCAGCAGCTCTTACGGACAGGATGGGAACACTGAAGCTTTCTTT; CDR3 protein: CASSSYGQDGNTEAFF
clone size: NA; V gene: TRBV5-5; D gene: TRBD1; J gene: TRBJ1-3; CDR3 DNA: TGTGCCAGCACACGACAGGGGGCATCTGGAAACACCATATATTTT; CDR3 protein: CASTRQGASGNTIYF
clone size: NA; V gene: TRBV5-1; D gene: TRBD2; J gene: TRBJ2-5; CDR3 DNA: TGCGCCAGCAGCCGAGGTGGGACTAGCGGGAGAAGATTGGGGGAGACCCAGTACTTC; CDR3 protein: CASSRGGTSGRRLGETQYF
clone size: NA; V gene: TRBV29-1; D gene: TRBD1; J gene: TRBJ1-2; CDR3 DNA: TGCAGCGCGGGGCACAGGGGGATGAACTATGGCTACACCTTC; CDR3 protein: CSAGHRGMNYGYTF
clone size: NA; V gene: TRBV7-3; D gene: NA; J gene: TRBJ1-1; CDR3 DNA: TGTGCCAGCAGCTTGCGGGGAGTTAACACTGAAGCTTTCTTT; CDR3 protein: CASSLRGVNTEAFF
clone size: NA; V gene: TRBV5-1; D gene: NA; J gene: TRBJ2-7; CDR3 DNA: TGCGCCAGCAGCGAGGGTAGCGAGCAGTACTTC; CDR3 protein: CASSEGSEQYF
clone size: NA; V gene: TRBV19; D gene: NA; J gene: TRBJ2-1; CDR3 DNA: TGTGCCAGTAGTATAGCGGCAGCGGTAGACAATGAGCAGTTCTTC; CDR3 protein: CASSIAAAVDNEQFF
clone size: NA; V gene: TRBV5-6; D gene: NA; J gene: TRBJ1-5; CDR3 DNA: TGTGCCAGCAGCATTAGCAATCAGCCCCAGCATTTT; CDR3 protein: CASSISNQPQHF
clone size: NA; V gene: TRBV6-4; D gene: TRBD2; J gene: TRBJ2-1; CDR3 DNA: TGTGCCAGCAGTGAGGGGGGGGGAAAGCAGTTCTTC; CDR3 protein: CASSEGGGKQFF
clone size: NA; V gene: TRBV2; D gene: NA; J gene: TRBJ1-1; CDR3 DNA: TGTGCCAGCACCAACGCCGCCCCTGGAGTGGGGACTGAAGCTTTCTTT; CDR3 protein: CASTNAAPGVGTEAFF
clone size: NA; V gene: TRBV11-2; D gene: NA; J gene: TRBJ1-1; CDR3 DNA: TGTGCCAGCAGCTTTGGGGAGCAAGCTTTCTTT; CDR3 protein: CASSFGEQAFF
clone size: NA; V gene: TRBV5-1; D gene: TRBD1; J gene: TRBJ1-1; CDR3 DNA: TGCGCCAGCAGCTCGGGACAGAAGTGGGCCATGAACACTGAAGCTTTCTTT; CDR3 protein: CASSSGQKWAMNTEAFF
clone size: NA; V gene: TRBV7-9; D gene: NA; J gene: TRBJ2-2; CDR3 DNA: TGTGCCAGCACCGGGTTGTATCCGGGGCGCACCGGGGAGCTGTTTTTT; CDR3 protein: CASTGLYPGRTGELFF
clone size: NA; V gene: TRBV29-1; D gene: TRBD1; J gene: TRBJ2-2; CDR3 DNA: TGCAGCGTCCCGACAGGGGGGTACACCGGGGAGCTGTTTTTT; CDR3 protein: CSVPTGGYTGELFF
clone size: NA; V gene: TRBV29-1; D gene: NA; J gene: TRBJ1-2; CDR3 DNA: TGCAGCGTCCGGGTCGGTCGGGGCTACACCTTC; CDR3 protein: CSVRVGRGYTF
clone size: NA; V gene: TRBV19; D gene: NA; J gene: TRBJ1-6; CDR3 DNA: TGTGCCAGTAGTATAGAGGGGGGTTGGGATTCACCCCTCCACTTT; CDR3 protein: CASSIEGGWDSPLHF
clone size: NA; V gene: TRBV11-3; D gene: TRBD2; J gene: TRBJ2-2; CDR3 DNA: TGTGCCAGCAGCCCACTAGCGGGGGACACCGGGGAGCTGTTTTTT; CDR3 protein: CASSPLAGDTGELFF
clone size: NA; V gene: TRBV5-4; D gene: NA; J gene: TRBJ2-1; CDR3 DNA: TGTGCCAGCAGTCGAAGTAGCTCCTACAATGAGCAGTTCTTC; CDR3 protein: CASSRSSSYNEQFF
clone size: NA; V gene: TRBV5-1; D gene: TRBD2; J gene: TRBJ2-7; CDR3 DNA: TGCGCCAGCAGCTTACTAGCGGGACGCGAGCAGTACTTC; CDR3 protein: CASSLLAGREQYF
clone size: NA; V gene: TRBV7-2; D gene: TRBD1; J gene: TRBJ1-5; CDR3 DNA: TGTGCCAGCAGCGACGGACAGGGCCGCAATCAGCCCCAGCATTTT; CDR3 protein: CASSDGQGRNQPQHF
clone size: NA; V gene: TRBV18; D gene: NA; J gene: TRBJ1-2; CDR3 DNA: TGTGCCAGCTCTCCAGACAGTTCCGAGGGCTACACCTTC; CDR3 protein: CASSPDSSEGYTF
clone size: NA; V gene: TRBV5-1; D gene: NA; J gene: TRBJ1-3; CDR3 DNA: TGCGCCAGCAGCTTGCAGGGCCCCTCTGGAAACACCATATATTTT; CDR3 protein: CASSLQGPSGNTIYF
clone size: NA; V gene: TRBV6-5; D gene: TRBD1; J gene: TRBJ2-2; CDR3 DNA: TGTGCCAGCAGTCCAACAGGGGCCTCCACCGGGGAGCTGTTTTTT; CDR3 protein: CASSPTGASTGELFF
clone size: NA; V gene: TRBV7-2; D gene: NA; J gene: TRBJ1-1; CDR3 DNA: TGTGCCAGCAGTTTTGACCCCGCTGAAGCTTTCTTT; CDR3 protein: CASSFDPAEAFF
clone size: NA; V gene: TRBV2; D gene: TRBD1; J gene: TRBJ2-6; CDR3 DNA: TGTGCCAGCAGCCGGGACAGGGGGTCTGGGGCCAACGTCCTGACTTTC; CDR3 protein: CASSRDRGSGANVLTF
clone size: NA; V gene: TRBV5-1; D gene: NA; J gene: TRBJ2-5; CDR3 DNA: TGCGCCAGCAGCGCTATGTTGAGGGCGGACCAAGAGACCCAGTACTTC; CDR3 protein: CASSAMLRADQETQYF
clone size: NA; V gene: TRBV5-4; D gene: TRBD2; J gene: TRBJ2-7; CDR3 DNA: TGTGCCAGCAGCCGGACAGCGGGGGGTCCGTACGAGCAGTACTTC; CDR3 protein: CASSRTAGGPYEQYF
clone size: NA; V gene: TRBV27; D gene: NA; J gene: TRBJ2-2; CDR3 DNA: TGTGCCAGCTCCGCTTATCACGGGGAGCTGTTTTTT; CDR3 protein: CASSAYHGELFF
clone size: NA; V gene: TRBV7-9; D gene: NA; J gene: TRBJ2-4; CDR3 DNA: TGTGCCAGCAGCTTAGGAGTAGGAAGTGGCAAAAACATTCAGTACTTC; CDR3 protein: CASSLGVGSGKNIQYF
clone size: NA; V gene: TRBV9; D gene: NA; J gene: TRBJ1-2; CDR3 DNA: TGTGCCAGCAGCGTAGGGAGGGAAAGGGGGGAAGCTAACTATGGCTACACCTTC; CDR3 protein: CASSVGRERGEANYGYTF
clone size: NA; V gene: TRBV2; D gene: NA; J gene: TRBJ2-5; CDR3 DNA: TGTGCCAGCAGTGGTTACCGGGAGACCCAGTACTTC; CDR3 protein: CASSGYRETQYF
clone size: NA; V gene: TRBV7-2; D gene: NA; J gene: TRBJ2-7; CDR3 DNA: TGTGCCAGCAGCCGGGACATCTCCTACGAGCAGTACTTC; CDR3 protein: CASSRDISYEQYF
clone size: NA; V gene: TRBV18; D gene: TRBD1; J gene: TRBJ2-7; CDR3 DNA: TGTGCCAGCTCACCACTCCCCCCTCCGTCCGGGACAGGGGTCATCGAGCAGTACTTC; CDR3 protein: CASSPLPPPSGTGVIEQYF
clone size: NA; V gene: TRBV9; D gene: TRBD1; J gene: TRBJ2-2; CDR3 DNA: TGTGCCAGCAGCGTGTCCTCGCGGACAGGGGACACCGGGGAGCTGTTTTTT; CDR3 protein: CASSVSSRTGDTGELFF
clone size: NA; V gene: TRBV11-2; D gene: TRBD2; J gene: TRBJ2-1; CDR3 DNA: TGTGCCAGCAGCCTAGCGGCATACAATGAGCAGTTCTTC; CDR3 protein: CASSLAAYNEQFF
clone size: NA; V gene: TRBV6-1; D gene: NA; J gene: TRBJ1-3; CDR3 DNA: TGTGCCAGCAGTGAGAGGGGGGGCACGGGAAACACCATATATTTT; CDR3 protein: CASSERGGTGNTIYF
clone size: once; V gene: TRBV7-2; D gene: NA; J gene: TRBJ2-1; CDR3 DNA: TGTGCCAGCAGCTCCCAGTCCTACAATGAGCAGTTCTTC; CDR3 protein: CASSSQSYNEQFF